Shown below are 8 T cell receptor beta chains from a single sample sequenced in a study of T-cell reconstitution after alpha-beta-depleted transplantation in children. The TCRbeta library was prepared with unique molecular identifiers. TCRdb processed the PCR reads anew with MiXCR; each CDR3 protein has one entry. This sample has about 290,000 distinct CDR3 sequences, with around 10% found just once. Sequencing was performed on PBMCs, taken before TCRalphabeta/CD19-depleted stem cell transplant. The receptors were gathered from a boy under two years old with acute myeloid leukemia, due to receive a stem cell transplant.

This clonotype was seen ten or more times. CDR3 region: CASSLPADTQYF. Here the CDR3 DNA reads TGCGCCAGCAGCTTGCCAGCGGATACGCAGTATTTT. The chain is built from TRBV5-1 and TRBJ2-3; D unclear. Germline V gene data show CDR1 as SGHRS and CDR2 as YFSETQ. The CDR3 extends over 12 amino acids. V was trimmed by 1 base and J by 6 bases, leaving 6 bases between them.

This clonotype occurred a few times. This chain uses TRBV5-1 with TRBJ2-7, with D unresolved. Between the trimmed V and J ends, which lost 2 bases and 0 bases, there was a span of 9 bases. This CDR3 spans 14 amino acids. Germline CDR1 and CDR2: SGHRS and YFSETQ. In nucleotides, the CDR3 is TGCGCCAGCAGCTTATACAGCCCCTCCTACGAGCAGTACTTC. The encoded protein is CASSLYSPSYEQYF. Combining the CDR3 with reference TRBV5-1 and TRBJ2-7 gives the whole variable domain KAGVTQTPRYLIKTRGQQVTLSCSPISGHRSVSWYQQTPGQGLQFLFEYFSETQRNKGNFPGRFSGRQFSNSRSEMNVSTLELGDSALYLCASSLYSPSYEQYFGPGTRLTVT.

This clonotype was counted ten times or more. The chain recombines TRBV9 with TRBJ1-1; a possible D gene is TRBD1 (5 bases). Trimming removed 4 bases from V and 1 base from J, with 14 bases in between. The V gene's germline CDR1 is SGDLS and CDR2 YYNGEE. The CDR3 is 15 residues long. CDR3 sequence (DNA): TGTGCCAGCAGCCCACAGACAGACCGGAACACTGAAGCTTTCTTT. This gives the protein CASSPQTDRNTEAFF.

This clonotype was detected a few times. The rearrangement links TRBV4-1 to TRBJ2-1; 8 positions agree with TRBD1. Per the germline V gene, CDR1 is MGHRA and CDR2 is YSYEKL. Trimming at V came to 1 base and at J to 2 bases, leaving 4 bases not matched to a gene. The CDR3 is 16 residues long. DNA of the CDR3: TGCGCCAGCAGCCAAGGCCGACAGGGGACCTACAATGAGCAGTTCTTC. Its protein is CASSQGRQGTYNEQFF.

This clonotype was found many times. This rearrangement joins TRBV4-2 to TRBJ2-7; no firm D call. CDR1 is LGHNA and CDR2 is YNFKEQ in the germline V gene. The CDR3 contains 11 residues. The V gene lost 1 base and the J gene lost 7 bases, with 5 bases spanning the gap. The CDR3 is CASSQGREQYF. For the CDR3, the DNA is TGTGCCAGCAGCCAAGGCCGGGAGCAGTACTTC.

This clonotype was seen at least ten times. The genes are TRBV10-3 and TRBJ1-2; 8 bases line up with TRBD1. With 5 bases clipped from V and 2 bases from J, the junction kept 7 bases outside the gene matches. The germline V gene encodes CDR1 ENHRY and CDR2 SYGVKD. This CDR3 region has 15 residues. In nucleotides, the CDR3 is TGTGCCATCAGTTGGACAGGGCGAGTGAACTATGGCTACACCTTC. Encoded protein: CAISWTGRVNYGYTF.

The chain employs TRBV20-1 and TRBJ1-5; TRBD1 is a possible D gene (5 bases). The germline V and J ends were trimmed by 3 bases and 0 bases, with 15 bases remaining between them. Germline CDR1 reads DFQATT; CDR2 reads SNEGSKA (reference sequence). This CDR3 comprises 16 residues. The CDR3 loop is CSARSGTGYSNQPQHF. The CDR3, as DNA: TGCAGTGCTAGGTCAGGGACGGGCTATAGCAATCAGCCCCAGCATTTT.

As DNA, the CDR3 is TGTGCCAGCAGCCTCTACAGTCTACCTAGCACAGATACGCAGTATTTT. This encodes CASSLYSLPSTDTQYF. This chain connects TRBV6-5 to TRBJ2-3; the D is unclear. Germline V gene lookup returns CDR1 MNHEY and CDR2 SVGAGI. The CDR3 loop spans 16 amino acids. The V and J ends lost 6 bases and 0 bases respectively, with 16 bases between them.